Reported below is one TCR beta chain. Its antigen remains unidentified. Within one base of it there is no much larger clone, and no base qualities were kept. Within the sample, other DNA sequences also encode this same CDR3. Using the deep immunoSEQ assay, multiplex PCR amplified TCR CDR3 regions from genomic DNA. Extracted genomic DNA from each cell subset was distributed evenly across all wells of several immunoSEQ 96-well plates, and each plate was treated as a replicate. Each replicate PCR for unsorted PBMC received 300 to 350 ng genomic DNA, equal to about 30,000 T cell genomes. Unsorted PBMC genomic DNA was sequenced across ten immunoSEQ deep assay plates. The purified libraries were quantified using a Qubit 3.0 fluorometer, sized with a Bioanalyzer 2100, and then quantified again using the KAPA Library Quantification kit. Every immunoSEQ 96-well plate was sequenced on a separate single-read 150-cycle Illumina NextSeq 550 flow cell. Under the source paper's analysis protocol: The immunoSEQ output contained only junctional sequences without quality scores, so filtering could not match that applied to full-length reads. To assign V/J genes and CDR3, sequences were annotated using PyIR, a Python wrapper for IgBLAST v1.9, with IMGT germline references. Reads with weak V/J assignments (E-value above 1e-6), missing CDR3, stop codons, out-of-frame junctions, or ambiguous translated residues were removed. A V3J clonotype was defined by an identical inferred V gene, J gene, and CDR3 amino acid sequence. Percentage overlap between repertoires was calculated by dividing the number of shared unique clonotypes by the size of the smaller repertoire. Richness of each repertoire was evaluated using RTK rarefaction, the Chao1 estimator, and Recon v2.1 estimates of unobserved clonotypes. TCRdb carries this immuneACCESS record with in-frame sequences only. Its versions omit some clonotypes, under half of them owing to an unresolved V gene in the studies checked, with the rest unexplained. The DNA gave D and trimming, while V, J and clone size come from that table. The sample has about 480,000 clones on record, roughly 79% of them singletons. Roughly an eighth of the sample lies in the top ten.

This sample was included in a study of shared clonotypes between healthy human individuals (dated by TCRdb to 2018 to 2021). Study-wide context: The cohort included a few men and two women between 18 and 49 years of age. To estimate repertoire size and how much clonotype sharing occurs between individuals, the study deeply sequenced the blood TCR repertoires of five healthy adults. To increase sequencing depth and limit assay-specific biases, TCR repertoire library preparation and sequencing were carried out by different laboratories using diverse techniques. Each donor's leukapheresis produced roughly between roughly 0.9 and 9 billion PBMCs. Study-wide findings and limitations: Pairwise subsampling led to the expectation that sequencing depth would affect the degree of clonotype sharing among donors. Because the study included only a small number of donors, the genetic and exposure-history diversity represented was limited. Sampling was limited to blood, and TCR repertoires in tissue likely differ from TCR repertoires in blood.

The donors were healthy, HIV-negative adults with no recently reported acute infections or vaccinations. Only Caucasian adults living in Nashville, Tennessee, USA were represented among the donors. For unsorted samples, some 100 million PBMCs were counted, and genomic DNA was extracted using the QIAamp DNA Blood Mini kit. After blood collection by leukapheresis, PBMCs were isolated using Ficoll-Histopaque density gradient centrifugation and then cryopreserved in the vapor phase of liquid nitrogen. Taken from the germline V gene, the CDR1 and CDR2 loops are SGHRS and YFSETQ. The trim is 0 bases for V and 0 bases for J, with a gap of 3 bases between the germline ends. CDR3 length: 13 amino acids, cysteine to phenylalanine. Here the CDR3 DNA is all that survives: 39 bases in frame from base 1.

Sequenced material: PBMCs. The TCR was taken from a woman in her thirties or forties in good health. Some clones in this sample may be carry-over from other donors' samples. The V gene is TRBV5-1 and the J gene is TRBJ1-1; the D gene cannot be resolved reliably. The CDR3 has the sequence CASSLALNTEAFF. The DNA sequence reads TGCGCCAGCAGCTTGGCCCTGAACACTGAAGCTTTCTTT.